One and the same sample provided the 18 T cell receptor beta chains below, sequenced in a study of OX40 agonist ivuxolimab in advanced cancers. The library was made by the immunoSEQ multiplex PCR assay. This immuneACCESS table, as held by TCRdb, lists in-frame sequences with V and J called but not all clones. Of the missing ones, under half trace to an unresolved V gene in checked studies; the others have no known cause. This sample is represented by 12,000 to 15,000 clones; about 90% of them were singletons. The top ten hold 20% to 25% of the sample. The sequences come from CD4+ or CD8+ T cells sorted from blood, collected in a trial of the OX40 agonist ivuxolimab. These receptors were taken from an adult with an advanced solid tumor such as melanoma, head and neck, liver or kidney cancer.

The CDR3 region has the DNA TGCGCCAGCAGCCCCCGGCAGGGGGGGTTCTACGAGCAGTACTTC. Its protein is CASSPRQGGFYEQYF. V usage is TRBV4-1 and J usage is TRBJ2-7, with D possibly being TRBD1 or TRBD2 (7 bases each). This CDR3 is built from 15 residues. Trimming took off 4 bases at V and 3 bases at J, with 16 bases between the two ends. Per the germline V gene, CDR1 is MGHRA and CDR2 is YSYEKL.

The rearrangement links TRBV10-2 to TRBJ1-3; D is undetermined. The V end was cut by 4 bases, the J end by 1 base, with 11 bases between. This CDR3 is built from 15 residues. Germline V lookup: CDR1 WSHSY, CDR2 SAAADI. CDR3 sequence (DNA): TGCGCCAGCAGTGCGGGAGGGTCATCTGGAAACACCATATATTTT. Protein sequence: CASSAGGSSGNTIYF.

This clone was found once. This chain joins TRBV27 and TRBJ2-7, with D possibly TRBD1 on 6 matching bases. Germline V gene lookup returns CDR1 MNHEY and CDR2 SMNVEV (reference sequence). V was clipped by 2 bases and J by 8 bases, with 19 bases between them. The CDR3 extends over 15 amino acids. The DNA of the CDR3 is TGTGCCAGCAGTTTAGCCGGCCAGGGACAAGGGAAGCAGTACTTC. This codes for CASSLAGQGQGKQYF.

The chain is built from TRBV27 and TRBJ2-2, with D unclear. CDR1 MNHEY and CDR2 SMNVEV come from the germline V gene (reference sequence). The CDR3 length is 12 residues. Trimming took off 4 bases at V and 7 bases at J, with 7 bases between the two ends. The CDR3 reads CASSYFDGELFF. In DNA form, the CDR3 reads TGTGCCAGCAGTTATTTTGACGGGGAGCTGTTTTTT.

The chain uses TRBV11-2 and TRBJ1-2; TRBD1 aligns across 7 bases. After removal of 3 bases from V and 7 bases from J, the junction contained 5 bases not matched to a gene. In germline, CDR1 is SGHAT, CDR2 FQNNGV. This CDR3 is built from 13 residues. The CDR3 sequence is CASSLLGDSGYTF. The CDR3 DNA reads TGTGCCAGCAGCTTGCTCGGGGACAGTGGCTACACCTTC.

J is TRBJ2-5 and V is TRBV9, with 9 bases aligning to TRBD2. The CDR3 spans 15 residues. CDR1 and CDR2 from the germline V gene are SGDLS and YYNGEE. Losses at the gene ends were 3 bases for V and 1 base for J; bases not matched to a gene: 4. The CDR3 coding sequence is TGTGCCAGCAGCGGAGCGGGAGGAATCCAAGAGACCCAGTACTTC. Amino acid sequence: CASSGAGGIQETQYF.

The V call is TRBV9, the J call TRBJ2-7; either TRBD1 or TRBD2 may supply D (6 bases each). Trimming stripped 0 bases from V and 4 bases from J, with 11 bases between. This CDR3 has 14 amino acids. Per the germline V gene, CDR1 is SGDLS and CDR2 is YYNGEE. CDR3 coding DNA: TGTGCCAGCAGCGTAGAGGGGGGACCTTACGAGCAGTACTTC. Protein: CASSVEGGPYEQYF.

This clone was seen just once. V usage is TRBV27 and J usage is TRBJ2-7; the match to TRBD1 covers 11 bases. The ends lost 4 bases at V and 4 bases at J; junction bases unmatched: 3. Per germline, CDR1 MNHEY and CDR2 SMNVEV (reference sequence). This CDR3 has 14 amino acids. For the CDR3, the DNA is TGTGCCAGCAGTTGGACAGGGGGCTCGTACGAGCAGTACTTC. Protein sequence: CASSWTGGSYEQYF.

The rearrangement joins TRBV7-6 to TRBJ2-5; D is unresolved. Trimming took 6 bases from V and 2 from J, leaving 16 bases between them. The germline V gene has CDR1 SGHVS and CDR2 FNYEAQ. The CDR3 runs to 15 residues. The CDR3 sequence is CASRLTSWEQETQYF. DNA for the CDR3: TGTGCCAGCAGGCTCACGAGTTGGGAACAAGAGACCCAGTACTTC. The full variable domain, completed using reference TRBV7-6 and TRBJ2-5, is GAGVSQSPRYKVTKRGQDVALRCDPISGHVSLYWYRQALGQGPEFLTYFNYEAQQDKSGLPNDRFSAERPEGSISTLTIQRTEQRDSAMYRCASRLTSWEQETQYFGPGTRLLVL.

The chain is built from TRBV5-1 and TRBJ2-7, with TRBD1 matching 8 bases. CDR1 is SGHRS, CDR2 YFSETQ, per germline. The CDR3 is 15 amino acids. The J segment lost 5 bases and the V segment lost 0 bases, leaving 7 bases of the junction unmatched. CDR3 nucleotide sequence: TGCGCCAGCAGCTTGGCCTCAGGGGGCTACAACGAGCAGTACTTC. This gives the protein CASSLASGGYNEQYF.

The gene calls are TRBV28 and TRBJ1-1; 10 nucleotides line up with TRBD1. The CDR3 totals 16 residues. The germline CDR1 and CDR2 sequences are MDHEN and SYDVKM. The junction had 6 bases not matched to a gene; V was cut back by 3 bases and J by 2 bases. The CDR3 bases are TGTGCCAGCAGTTTTGCAGACAGGGGGCAAAACACTGAAGCTTTCTTT. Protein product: CASSFADRGQNTEAFF.

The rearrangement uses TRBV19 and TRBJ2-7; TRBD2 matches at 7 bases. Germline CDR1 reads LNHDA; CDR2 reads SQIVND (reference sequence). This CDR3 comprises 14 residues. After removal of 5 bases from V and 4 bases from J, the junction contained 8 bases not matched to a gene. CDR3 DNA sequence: TGTGCCAGTAGTGCACCTAGCGGTTGGTACGAGCAGTACTTC. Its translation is CASSAPSGWYEQYF.

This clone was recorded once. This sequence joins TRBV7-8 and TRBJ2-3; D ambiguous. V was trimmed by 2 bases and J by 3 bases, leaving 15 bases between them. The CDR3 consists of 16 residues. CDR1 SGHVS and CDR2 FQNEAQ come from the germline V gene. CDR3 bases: TGTGCCAGCAGCTTAAAAGGGTTGGTTGAGACAGATACGCAGTATTTT. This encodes CASSLKGLVETDTQYF.

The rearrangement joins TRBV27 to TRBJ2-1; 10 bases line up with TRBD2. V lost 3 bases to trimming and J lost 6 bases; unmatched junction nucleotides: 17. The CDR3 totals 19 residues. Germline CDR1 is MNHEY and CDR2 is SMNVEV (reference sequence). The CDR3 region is CASSLDRYESGRAGNEQFF. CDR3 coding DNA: TGTGCCAGCAGTTTGGACAGATACGAAAGCGGGAGGGCCGGCAATGAGCAGTTCTTC.

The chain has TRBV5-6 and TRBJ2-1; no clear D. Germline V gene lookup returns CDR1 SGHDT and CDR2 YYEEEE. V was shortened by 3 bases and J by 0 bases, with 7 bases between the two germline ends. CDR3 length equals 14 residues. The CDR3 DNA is TGTGCCAGCAGCTCAGCAGGCTCCTACAATGAGCAGTTCTTC. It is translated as CASSSAGSYNEQFF.

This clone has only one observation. For the CDR3, the DNA is TGTGCCAGCAGCTGGTACGCGTACCAAGAGACCCAGTACTTC. Protein: CASSWYAYQETQYF. The gene calls are TRBV5-6 and TRBJ2-5; no clear D gene. Trimming removed 3 bases from V and 0 bases from J, with 9 bases in between. The CDR3 has 14 residues. Looked up from germline, CDR1 is SGHDT and CDR2 is YYEEEE.

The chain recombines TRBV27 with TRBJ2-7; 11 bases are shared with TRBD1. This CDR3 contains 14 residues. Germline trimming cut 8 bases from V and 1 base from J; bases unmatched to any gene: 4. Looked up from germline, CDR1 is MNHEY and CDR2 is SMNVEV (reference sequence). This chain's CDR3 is CASGDRGSSYEQYF. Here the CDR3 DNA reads TGTGCCAGCGGGGACAGGGGGTCTTCCTACGAGCAGTACTTC.

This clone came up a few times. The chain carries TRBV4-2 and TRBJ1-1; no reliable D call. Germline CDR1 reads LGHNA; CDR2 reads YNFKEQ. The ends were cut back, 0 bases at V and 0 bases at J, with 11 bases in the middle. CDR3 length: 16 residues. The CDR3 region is CASSQETWGMNTEAFF. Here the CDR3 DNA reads TGTGCCAGCAGCCAAGAGACGTGGGGAATGAACACTGAAGCTTTCTTT.